These 31 T cell receptor beta chains were sequenced from one sample in a study of cytomegalovirus exposure and HLA in healthy donors (dated by TCRdb to about 2017). Libraries were built with the immunoSEQ multiplex PCR assay. Drawn from immuneACCESS, this table holds only the in-frame rearrangements with V and J called that TCRdb kept. Clones are partly lost; checked studies trace under half to an unresolved V gene and leave the rest unexplained. The table for this sample lists 80,000 to 95,000 clones; about 96% of them were counted only once. Of the sample, roughly 1.3% is held by the ten largest clones. The specimen was PBMCs. The source of these receptors is a woman aged 18-29 years in good health and CMV-seronegative.

CDR3 DNA sequence: TGCGCCAGCAGTCATCCTGGACAGGGGGCGGGCAATCAGCCCCAGCATTTT. Translation: CASSHPGQGAGNQPQHF. V and J are TRBV23-1 and TRBJ1-5, with 11 nucleotides matching TRBD1. TRBV23-1 has ORF status, its function being uncertain. With 3 bases clipped from V and 2 bases from J, the junction kept 6 bases outside the gene matches. This CDR3 has 17 residues.

This rearrangement joins TRBV6-4 to TRBJ2-3; tentative D call: TRBD1 (6 bases). The CDR3 loop spans 16 amino acids. Looked up from germline, CDR1 is MRHNA and CDR2 is SNTAGT. The V and J ends lost 7 bases and 0 bases respectively, with 17 bases between them. CDR3 sequence (DNA): TGTGCCAGCAATCATTTTGGGGACATGAGCACAGATACGCAGTATTTT. Protein product: CASNHFGDMSTDTQYF.

V and J are TRBV5-1 and TRBJ2-3; 7 bases map to TRBD2. This CDR3 contains 15 residues. Germline V gene sequence: CDR1 SGHRS, CDR2 YFSETQ. V was pared by 4 bases and J by 1 base, with 6 bases of the junction left unmatched. Written as DNA, the CDR3 is TGCGCCAGCAGCACCGCAAGCGGGGGCACAGATACGCAGTATTTT. This gives the protein CASSTASGGTDTQYF.

This chain connects TRBV7-6 to TRBJ1-2; TRBD1 aligns across 7 bases. V lost 8 bases, J lost 3 bases, and 6 bases stayed unmatched. Germline V gives CDR1 SGHVS, CDR2 FNYEAQ. CDR3 length: 13 residues. CDR3 in amino acids: CASGRGGDYGYTF. In DNA form, the CDR3 reads TGTGCCAGCGGACGAGGGGGCGACTATGGCTACACCTTC.

The chain carries TRBV7-6 and TRBJ2-7; perhaps TRBD2 as D (6 bases). Germline V gives CDR1 SGHVS, CDR2 FNYEAQ. The CDR3 totals 17 residues. With 1 base removed from V and 3 bases from J, the gap between germline ends came to 19 bases. CDR3 loop: CASSLGLGGPSYYEQYF. Written as DNA, the CDR3 is TGTGCCAGCAGCTTAGGACTAGGAGGACCTTCATACTACGAGCAGTACTTC.

This sequence joins TRBV7-6 and TRBJ2-6; TRBD2 aligns across 11 bases. The CDR3 is made up of 17 amino acids. The germline CDR1 and CDR2 sequences are SGHVS and FNYEAQ. Losses at the gene ends were 5 bases for V and 0 bases for J; bases not matched to a gene: 3. The CDR3 sequence: CASSIGLAGSGANVLTF. Written as DNA, the CDR3 is TGTGCCAGCAGCATAGGACTAGCGGGCTCTGGGGCCAACGTCCTGACTTTC. The entire variable domain, with the rest obtained from reference TRBV7-6 and TRBJ2-6, is as follows: GAGVSQSPRYKVTKRGQDVALRCDPISGHVSLYWYRQALGQGPEFLTYFNYEAQQDKSGLPNDRFSAERPEGSISTLTIQRTEQRDSAMYRCASSIGLAGSGANVLTFGAGSRLTVL.

V is TRBV5-4 and J is TRBJ2-3, with 8 bases that match TRBD2. Germline V gene data show CDR1 as SGHNT and CDR2 as YYREEE (reference sequence). The CDR3 sequence is 16 residues long. V shed 0 bases and J 9 bases; nucleotides not matched to a gene: 12. The CDR3 spells CASSLAGRAGEGTQYF. In nucleotides, the CDR3 is TGTGCCAGCAGCTTGGCCGGGAGGGCGGGAGAGGGCACGCAGTATTTT. The full variable domain, its missing parts supplied by reference TRBV5-4 and TRBJ2-3, is ETGVTQSPTHLIKTRGQQVTLRCSSQSGHNTVSWYQQALGQGPQFIFQYYREEENGRGNFPPRFSGLQFPNYSSELNVNALELDDSALYLCASSLAGRAGEGTQYFGPGTRLTVL.

The chain links TRBV2 to TRBJ1-4; 7 bases map to TRBD1. This CDR3 is built from 15 residues. CDR1 SNHLY and CDR2 FYNNEI come from the germline V gene. V gave up 4 bases and J gave up 6 bases; unmatched junction bases: 8. CDR3 nucleotide sequence: TGTGCCAGCAGTGGACAGGGAGCAAGTGATGAAAAACTGTTTTTT. Amino acid sequence: CASSGQGASDEKLFF.

This chain links TRBV9 with TRBJ2-1, with 12 nucleotides matching TRBD2. Trimming cost V 1 base and J 4 bases; bases outside gene matches: 9. This CDR3 has 18 amino acids. The germline gives CDR1 SGDLS, CDR2 YYNGEE. CDR3 DNA sequence: TGTGCCAGCAGCGTATACCCCCTGACTAGCGGGAGTTACAATGAGCAGTTCTTC. Protein sequence: CASSVYPLTSGSYNEQFF.

The gene calls are TRBV29-1 and TRBJ1-1, with D hard to call. The CDR3 covers 13 residues. CDR1 and CDR2 from the germline V gene are SQVTM and ANQGSEA. The V end lost 3 bases, the J end lost 1 base, and 9 bases lay between the germline ends. The CDR3 here is CSVDEGWNTEAFF. The CDR3 DNA is TGCAGCGTTGATGAGGGTTGGAACACTGAAGCTTTCTTT.

V and J are TRBV29-1 and TRBJ2-7; the D gene is possibly TRBD1 (5 bases). This CDR3 contains 12 residues. Trimming shortened V by 5 bases and J by 3 bases, and 11 bases separated the two germline ends. The germline CDR1 and CDR2 sequences are SQVTM and ANQGSEA. CDR3 DNA: TGCAGCGTTCGTGGGGCACGCTACGAGCAGTACTTC. Its translation: CSVRGARYEQYF.

The J gene is TRBJ1-2, the V gene TRBV11-2; TRBD1 might be the D (6 bases). Germline CDR1 SGHAT, CDR2 FQNNGV. CDR3 length equals 11 residues. The ends were cut back, 7 bases at V and 8 bases at J, with 11 bases in the middle. CDR3 amino acids: CASTPGDGYTF. The DNA for the CDR3 is TGTGCCAGCACTCCAGGGGACGGCTACACCTTC. Full variable domain (outside the CDR3, taken from reference TRBV11-2 and TRBJ1-2): EAGVAQSPRYKIIEKRQSVAFWCNPISGHATLYWYQQILGQGPKLLIQFQNNGVVDDSQLPKDRFSAERLKGVDSTLKIQPAKLEDSAVYLCASTPGDGYTFGSGTRLTVV.

The genes are TRBV5-1 and TRBJ2-3; the match to TRBD2 covers 8 bases. CDR1 is SGHRS, CDR2 YFSETQ, per germline. J lost 0 bases, V lost 6 bases, and 9 bases had no gene match. The CDR3 covers 16 residues. CDR3 coding DNA: TGCGCCAGCATGGCGGGAGGCCCGAAAAGCACAGATACGCAGTATTTT. Translated: CASMAGGPKSTDTQYF.

The chain recombines TRBV7-9 with TRBJ1-1, with 8 positions matching TRBD1. The CDR3 has 15 residues. Germline CDR1 SEHNR, CDR2 FQNEAQ (reference sequence). After removal of 4 bases from V and 7 bases from J, the junction contained 11 bases not matched to a gene. The CDR3 region is CASSSSSDRGHEAFF. The DNA for the CDR3 is TGTGCCAGCAGCTCCTCGTCCGACAGGGGACATGAAGCTTTCTTT.

V and J are TRBV27 and TRBJ2-1, with 13 bases fitting TRBD2. Germline V lookup: CDR1 MNHEY, CDR2 SMNVEV (reference sequence). The CDR3 covers 15 residues. Unmatched junction bases numbered 11, after V lost 5 bases and J lost 13 bases. CDR3 bases: TGTGCCAGCAGTCCCGGACTAGCGGGAGTGCGGAAACAGTTCTTC. This encodes CASSPGLAGVRKQFF.

This chain uses TRBV6-5 with TRBJ1-4, with D unresolved. Germline CDR1 reads MNHEY; CDR2 reads SVGAGI. This CDR3 region has 10 residues. V lost 7 bases and J 12 bases, leaving 9 bases between the germline ends. The CDR3 here is CASTQLQLFF. The CDR3 DNA reads as TGTGCCAGCACCCAGTTACAACTGTTTTTT.

CDR3 bases: TGTGCCAGCAGTACAACGGGACATAACTCCTACGAGCAGTACTTC. It encodes CASSTTGHNSYEQYF. The chain employs TRBV27 and TRBJ2-7; maybe TRBD1 (6 bases). Germline V lookup: CDR1 MNHEY, CDR2 SMNVEV (reference sequence). The CDR3 consists of 15 residues. The V gene lost 5 bases and the J gene lost 0 bases, with 14 bases spanning the gap.

The chain recombines TRBV5-1 with TRBJ2-3, with 7 bases that match TRBD2. In germline, CDR1 is SGHRS, CDR2 YFSETQ. The V segment lost 0 bases and the J segment 0 bases; nucleotides outside the gene matches: 4. The CDR3 is made up of 16 amino acids. DNA for the CDR3: TGCGCCAGCAGCTTGGTGCTAGCGGTTAGCACAGATACGCAGTATTTT. Translation: CASSLVLAVSTDTQYF.

This clone was seen only a few times. The gene calls are TRBV10-2 and TRBJ2-7, with unresolved D. CDR3 length: 13 residues. Trimming removed 5 bases from V and 3 bases from J, with 11 bases in between. Per the germline V gene, CDR1 is WSHSY and CDR2 is SAAADI. DNA of the CDR3: TGCGCCAGCAGTACGGGTCGAAACTACGAGCAGTACTTC. Protein product: CASSTGRNYEQYF.

The chain joins TRBV6-1 to TRBJ1-2; 7 bases agree with TRBD1. Germline V gene data show CDR1 as MNHNS and CDR2 as SASEGT. V lost 1 base to trimming and J lost 5 bases; unmatched junction nucleotides: 7. This CDR3 is built from 15 residues. The CDR3 loop is CASSEGTGGLYGYTF. Written as DNA, the CDR3 is TGTGCCAGCAGTGAAGGGACAGGAGGTTTGTATGGCTACACCTTC.

This chain links TRBV18 with TRBJ2-1, with D possibly TRBD2 on 5 matching bases. There are 14 residues in the CDR3. Between the trimmed V and J ends, which lost 3 bases and 0 bases, there was a span of 6 bases. Germline V CDR1 and CDR2: KGHSH, LQKENI. CDR3 DNA sequence: TGTGCCAGCTCACCTGAGGGCTCCTACAATGAGCAGTTCTTC. It encodes CASSPEGSYNEQFF.

This chain connects TRBV7-9 to TRBJ2-7; D perhaps matches TRBD2 (5 bases). CDR1 is SEHNR and CDR2 is FQNEAQ in the germline V gene (reference sequence). Trimming cost V 4 bases and J 1 base, with 11 bases left between them. This CDR3 comprises 14 residues. The CDR3 sequence is CASSSGGESYEQYF. CDR3 DNA sequence: TGTGCCAGCAGCTCCGGTGGGGAGTCCTACGAGCAGTACTTC.

The V call is TRBV25-1, the J call TRBJ2-7, with TRBD2 as a possible D gene (5 bases). Between the trimmed V and J ends, which lost 3 bases and 4 bases, there was a span of 16 bases. Germline V CDR1 and CDR2: MGHDK, SYGVNS. CDR3 size: 15 residues. This CDR3 reads CASSELGVREYEQYF. DNA for the CDR3: TGTGCCAGCAGTGAGCTCGGGGTTCGTGAATACGAGCAGTACTTC.

This clone was found once. The chain uses TRBV19 and TRBJ2-3; D is unresolved. Looked up from germline, CDR1 is LNHDA and CDR2 is SQIVND (reference sequence). The CDR3 consists of 16 residues. Trimming left V 4 bases short and J 0 bases short, with 14 bases between. The CDR3 is CASSTQSAPSTDTQYF. The DNA for the CDR3 is TGTGCCAGTAGTACGCAAAGCGCCCCTAGCACAGATACGCAGTATTTT.

The CDR3 DNA follows: TGTGCCAGCATGCCGCCCTGGGGGGACGGAAACACCATATATTTT. Amino acid sequence: CASMPPWGDGNTIYF. J is TRBJ1-3 and V is TRBV28; possible D gene TRBD1, 5 bases. Germline loops: CDR1 MDHEN, CDR2 SYDVKM. CDR3 size: 15 residues. V was cut by 7 bases and J by 4 bases, with 17 bases left in between.

V gene TRBV4-2 combines with J gene TRBJ1-2, with D perhaps TRBD1 (5 bases). CDR1 is LGHNA and CDR2 is YNFKEQ in the germline V gene. This CDR3 is built from 14 residues. V shed 8 bases and J shed 0 bases, with 13 bases lying between them. The CDR3 is CASAGRTTNYGYTF. Written as DNA, the CDR3 is TGTGCCAGCGCCGGACGGACAACTAACTATGGCTACACCTTC.

The V gene is TRBV18, the J gene TRBJ1-4, with D possibly matching TRBD1 (5 bases). The germline gives CDR1 KGHSH, CDR2 LQKENI. This CDR3 has 18 amino acids. The ends were cut back, 1 base at V and 3 bases at J, with 18 bases in the middle. CDR3 DNA: TGTGCCAGCTCACCACGCCTATTTACAGGAAACTCTAATGAAAAACTGTTTTTT. Protein product: CASSPRLFTGNSNEKLFF.

The V call is TRBV9, the J call TRBJ1-2; 7 bases fit TRBD1. The J segment lost 4 bases and the V segment lost 4 bases, leaving 7 bases of the junction unmatched. Germline-derived CDR1 and CDR2 are SGDLS and YYNGEE. The CDR3 sequence is 14 residues long. CDR3 sequence (DNA): TGTGCCAGCAGCCCGAGGGACAGCACCTATGGCTACACCTTC. It codes for CASSPRDSTYGYTF.

The V and J genes are TRBV7-2 and TRBJ2-7; 7 bases map to TRBD1. This CDR3 has 15 residues. V was clipped by 2 bases and J by 6 bases; unmatched bases: 10. From germline, CDR1 is SGHTA and CDR2 FQGNSA. CDR3 in amino acids: CASSLRDSGGSEQYF. CDR3 coding DNA: TGTGCCAGCAGCTTAAGAGATTCAGGGGGAAGCGAGCAGTACTTC.

V gene TRBV30 combines with J gene TRBJ2-7, with TRBD2 identical over 8 bases. The germline gives CDR1 GTSNPN, CDR2 SVGIG (reference sequence). The CDR3 length is 17 residues. V lost 0 bases, J lost 2 bases, and 12 bases stayed unmatched. The DNA for the CDR3 is TGTGCCTGGAGTGTATTACTAGCGGAGACCTGGCCCTACGAGCAGTACTTC. Protein sequence: CAWSVLLAETWPYEQYF. Full variable domain (outside the CDR3, taken from reference TRBV30 and TRBJ2-7): SQTIHQWPATLVQPVGSPLSLECTVEGTSNPNLYWYRQAAGRGLQLLFYSVGIGQISSEVPQNLSASRPQDRQFILSSKKLLLSDSGFYLCAWSVLLAETWPYEQYFGPGTRLTVT.

The chain is built from TRBV19 and TRBJ1-1; D is unresolved. CDR1 is LNHDA, CDR2 SQIVND, per germline (reference sequence). The CDR3 contains 14 residues. The V end lost 7 bases, the J end lost 5 bases, and 17 bases lay between the germline ends. The CDR3 coding sequence is TGTGCCAGTACCCCAGACACTCGAGGGACTGAAGCTTTCTTT. Protein sequence: CASTPDTRGTEAFF.